A single sample is the source of the 30 T cell receptor beta chains below, sequenced in a study of regulatory T cells in long-lasting Graves disease. Time point: newly diagnosed GD, antithyroid drugs for less than 3 months. Construction of the TCR library relied on RNA isolated from PBMCs. Building the TCR beta libraries relied on iRepertoire HTBI primers, and CDR3 regions underwent Arm-PCR. TCRdb analysed the multiplex PCR reads with MiXCR anew, one entry per CDR3 protein. The sample has 400,000 to 650,000 distinct CDR3 sequences, 16% seen once; the top ten hold roughly 25%. The sample was also reused in another study, on T cells in Graves' hyperthyroidism and ophthalmopathy.

Sequencing used peripheral blood mononuclear cells (PBMCs), obtained at new diagnosis, from a patient treated with antithyroid drugs. The receptors were sampled from a middle-aged woman with Graves disease.

This clonotype was picked up many times. This chain uses TRBV5-1 with TRBJ2-7; D may correspond to TRBD1 or TRBD2 (7 bases each). The CDR3 length is 14 residues. V lost 2 bases, J lost 2 bases, and 11 bases lay in between. CDR1 is SGHRS, CDR2 YFSETQ, per germline. In DNA, the CDR3 is TGCGCCAGCAGCTTTCAGGGGGGGACCTACGAGCAGTACTTC. Translating gives CASSFQGGTYEQYF.

The table lists this clonotype with a few counts. The chain combines TRBV4-1 with TRBJ1-1; TRBD1 aligns across 8 bases. Germline V CDR1 and CDR2: MGHRA, YSYEKL. The CDR3 spans 14 residues. Trimming removed 7 bases from V and 7 bases from J; junction bases left unmatched: 11. The CDR3 region has the DNA TGCGCCAGCACCTTCGGGCAGGGGGCGAATGAAGCTTTCTTT. It translates to CASTFGQGANEAFF.

This clonotype was observed a handful of times. CDR3 residues: CSARDQGAGGTDTQYF. DNA of the CDR3: TGCAGTGCTAGAGATCAGGGAGCGGGGGGCACAGATACGCAGTATTTT. J is TRBJ2-3 and V is TRBV20-1; 8 nucleotides agree with TRBD2. The length of the CDR3 is 16 residues. Looked up from germline, CDR1 is DFQATT and CDR2 is SNEGSKA (reference sequence). J lost 1 base, V lost 0 bases, and 6 bases had no gene match.

The gene calls are TRBV3-1 and TRBJ2-7, with D maybe TRBD1 (6 bases). Germline CDR1 and CDR2: LGHDT and YNNKEL (reference sequence). V was clipped by 5 bases and J by 0 bases, with 17 bases between them. The CDR3 is 16 amino acids. In DNA form, the CDR3 reads TGTGCCAGCAGCTACAAGAGTAGGACAGCCTCCTACGAGCAGTACTTC. It translates to CASSYKSRTASYEQYF.

The chain has TRBV5-1 and TRBJ2-5; no firm D call. The CDR3 length is 14 residues. The germline V gene has CDR1 SGHRS and CDR2 YFSETQ. The germline V and J ends were trimmed by 4 bases and 2 bases, with 12 bases remaining between them. The CDR3 loop reads CASSPHGGQETQYF. CDR3 DNA: TGCGCCAGCAGCCCCCACGGCGGTCAAGAGACCCAGTACTTC.

This clonotype has only a few counts. This sequence joins TRBV20-1 and TRBJ1-1; 7 nucleotides match TRBD1. The CDR3 totals 12 residues. Unmatched junction bases numbered 2, after V lost 3 bases and J lost 4 bases. Germline loops: CDR1 DFQATT, CDR2 SNEGSKA (reference sequence). CDR3 nucleotide sequence: TGCAGTGCTAGTGAGGGGGCCACTGAAGCTTTCTTT. Protein product: CSASEGATEAFF.

This clonotype was seen at least ten times. The chain joins TRBV30 to TRBJ1-6; D is perhaps TRBD1 (6 bases). Trimming cost V 0 bases and J 10 bases, with 16 bases left between them. This CDR3 has 15 residues. Germline V gives CDR1 GTSNPN, CDR2 SVGIG (reference sequence). This CDR3 reads CAWSVLLDRRSPLHF. The CDR3 coding sequence is TGTGCCTGGAGTGTACTTTTGGACAGAAGGTCACCCCTCCACTTT.

The chain recombines TRBV4-2 with TRBJ1-1; weak D call: TRBD1 (6 bases). Between the trimmed V and J ends, which lost 4 bases and 5 bases, there was a span of 23 bases. Germline CDR1 LGHNA, CDR2 YNFKEQ. This CDR3 has 17 residues. In nucleotides, the CDR3 is TGTGCCAGCAGCCCCCCGTCAGGGGCTGAGATGGAAACTGAAGCTTTCTTT. It specifies CASSPPSGAEMETEAFF.

This clonotype has ten or more counts. This chain uses TRBV3-1 with TRBJ1-5; D unclear. Germline CDR1 is LGHDT and CDR2 is YNNKEL (reference sequence). V was trimmed by 0 bases and J by 6 bases, leaving 9 bases between them. This CDR3 has 14 residues. The CDR3 coding sequence is TGTGCCAGCAGCCAAGAGTCAGCGGGTCAGCCCCAGCATTTT. Translated: CASSQESAGQPQHF.

This clonotype was observed at least ten times. CDR3: CASSHTGTSGGANEQFF. The CDR3 DNA reads TGTGCCAGCAGCCATACAGGGACTAGCGGGGGGGCCAATGAGCAGTTCTTC. V and J are TRBV3-1 and TRBJ2-1, with 16 bases identical to TRBD2. Germline V lookup: CDR1 LGHDT, CDR2 YNNKEL (reference sequence). With 3 bases clipped from V and 6 bases from J, the junction kept 5 bases outside the gene matches. The CDR3 is 17 residues long.

The table lists this clonotype with many counts. The chain recombines TRBV30 with TRBJ1-1; 11 bases agree with TRBD1. V trimming: 2 bases; J trimming: 6 bases; junction bases outside the gene matches: 2. The CDR3 totals 13 residues. Germline CDR1 and CDR2: GTSNPN and SVGIG (reference sequence). The CDR3 sequence: CAWSRDRGAEAFF. The CDR3, as DNA: TGTGCCTGGAGTCGGGACAGGGGGGCTGAAGCTTTCTTT. Filled out from reference TRBV30 and TRBJ1-1, the complete variable domain reads SQTIHQWPATLVQPVGSPLSLECTVEGTSNPNLYWYRQAAGRGLQLLFYSVGIGQISSEVPQNLSASRPQDRQFILSSKKLLLSDSGFYLCAWSRDRGAEAFFGQGTRLTVV.

This clonotype was seen many times. CDR3 amino acids: CSVGDGAPSTDTQYF. Here the CDR3 DNA reads TGCAGCGTGGGGGACGGGGCCCCCTCCACAGATACGCAGTATTTT. The rearrangement uses TRBV29-1 and TRBJ2-3; D might be TRBD1 or TRBD2, each matching 5 bases. The V end lost 6 bases, the J end lost 2 bases, and 18 bases lay between the germline ends. This CDR3 region has 15 residues. Germline V gives CDR1 SQVTM, CDR2 ANQGSEA.

This clonotype was found many times. The genes are TRBV28 and TRBJ1-4; unclear D gene. The V gene's germline CDR1 is MDHEN and CDR2 SYDVKM. V was trimmed by 6 bases and J by 6 bases, leaving 11 bases between them. This CDR3 has 13 amino acids. The CDR3 loop reads CASSRYRYEKLFF. The CDR3 DNA sequence: TGTGCCAGCAGCCGGTACCGATATGAAAAACTGTTTTTT. Full variable domain (remainder filled in from reference TRBV28 and TRBJ1-4): DVKVTQSSRYLVKRTGEKVFLECVQDMDHENMFWYRQDPGLGLRLIYFSYDVKMKEKGDIPEGYSVSREKKERFSLILESASTNQTSMYLCASSRYRYEKLFFGSGTQLSVL.

The sample holds many counts of this clonotype. The rearrangement uses TRBV5-1 and TRBJ2-2, with 9 bases fitting TRBD2. The ends lost 3 bases at V and 3 bases at J; junction bases unmatched: 15. Germline V gene lookup returns CDR1 SGHRS and CDR2 YFSETQ. The CDR3 is 19 amino acids. The CDR3 nucleotides read TGCGCCAGCAGCTCGGTGGGCGTAGCGGGGGTTTCGCACACCGGGGAGCTGTTTTTT. This encodes CASSSVGVAGVSHTGELFF.

The CDR3 sequence is CASSSTSGSTGELFF. The CDR3, as DNA: TGTGCCAGCAGTTCGACTAGCGGGAGCACCGGGGAGCTGTTTTTT. The rearrangement links TRBV7-3 to TRBJ2-2, with TRBD2 matching over 12 bases. CDR1 SGHTA and CDR2 FQGTGA come from the germline V gene. V lost 6 bases, J lost 4 bases, and 3 bases stayed unmatched. The CDR3 runs to 15 residues.

This clonotype was detected ten times or more. The chain carries TRBV12-3 or TRBV12-4 and TRBJ2-5; D not resolved. CDR3 length equals 15 residues. Trimming removed 4 bases from V and 4 bases from J, with 16 bases in between. CDR3 sequence reads: CASSSPLDPTETQYF. CDR3 coding DNA: TGTGCCAGCAGTTCTCCATTGGACCCGACAGAGACCCAGTACTTC.

The J gene is TRBJ1-1, the V gene TRBV6-1, with 8 bases identical to TRBD1. Looked up from germline, CDR1 is MNHNS and CDR2 is SASEGT. The ends lost 3 bases at V and 5 bases at J; junction bases unmatched: 8. CDR3 size: 15 residues. The CDR3 coding sequence is TGTGCCAGCAGTGACAGGGGGCCCCCGGGTACTGAAGCTTTCTTT. Its protein is CASSDRGPPGTEAFF.

This clonotype was seen repeatedly, ten times or more. The rearrangement uses TRBV27 and TRBJ1-1; a possible D gene is TRBD1 (5 bases). V was pared by 3 bases and J by 3 bases, with 17 bases between. Germline V gene sequence: CDR1 MNHEY, CDR2 SMNVEV (reference sequence). The CDR3 is 16 residues long. CDR3 DNA: TGTGCCAGCAGTTTTCGGGCAGGGTCAATGGACACTGAAGCTTTCTTT. Protein sequence: CASSFRAGSMDTEAFF.

Ten or more counts support this clonotype. This CDR3 is CASSSLGSYNEQFF. In nucleotides, the CDR3 is TGTGCCAGCAGTTCCCTCGGCTCCTACAATGAGCAGTTCTTC. The chain has TRBV12-3 or TRBV12-4 and TRBJ2-1; no clear D gene. CDR3 length: 14 residues. Trimming stripped 4 bases from V and 0 bases from J, with 7 bases between.

The chain links TRBV7-8 to TRBJ1-1; no definite D call. This CDR3 is 12 amino acids long. Deletions cut 4 bases from V and 12 bases from J, with 15 bases between. Per germline, CDR1 SGHVS and CDR2 FQNEAQ. CDR3 nucleotide sequence: TGTGCCAGCAGCTCTTCCGGGATAAGTACTTTCTTT. This encodes CASSSSGISTFF.

Comment on this clonotype: Possible read error: a much larger clone is one base away. The gene calls are TRBV7-9 and TRBJ2-3, with 8 bases that match TRBD1. Per germline, CDR1 SEHNR and CDR2 FQNEAQ (reference sequence). With V trimmed by 5 bases and J by 4 bases, 8 bases remained unmatched. The CDR3 runs 15 residues. The CDR3: CASSRTGIFADTQYF. The CDR3 DNA is TGTGCCAGCAGCCGGACAGGGATATTCGCAGATACGCAGTATTTT.

This clonotype was counted between two and nine times. The genes are TRBV7-9 and TRBJ1-1; possible D gene TRBD1, 5 bases. The CDR3 totals 14 residues. CDR1 and CDR2 (germline): SEHNR, FQNEAQ (reference sequence). Trimming shortened V by 4 bases and J by 6 bases, and 15 bases separated the two germline ends. As DNA, the CDR3 is TGTGCCAGCAGCTCGCAAGGGACGGGGTCTGAAGCTTTCTTT. This encodes CASSSQGTGSEAFF.

This clonotype was seen repeatedly, ten times or more. The chain couples TRBV11-2 to TRBJ1-1; D might be TRBD1 (5 bases). This CDR3 is built from 15 residues. CDR1 is SGHAT, CDR2 FQNNGV, per germline. V gave up 4 bases and J gave up 0 bases, with 12 bases separating them. The CDR3 spells CASSYQGELNTEAFF. The DNA for the CDR3 is TGTGCCAGCAGCTACCAGGGAGAATTGAACACTGAAGCTTTCTTT.

This clonotype appeared many times. This chain joins TRBV11-2 and TRBJ2-5; 7 nucleotides align to TRBD2. This CDR3 comprises 15 residues. The V gene end was trimmed by 5 bases and the J gene end by 4 bases; junction bases not matched to a gene: 10. Looked up from germline, CDR1 is SGHAT and CDR2 is FQNNGV. The CDR3 sequence is CASSREDFGIETQYF. CDR3 DNA sequence: TGTGCCAGCAGCCGGGAGGACTTCGGTATAGAGACCCAGTACTTC.

In the case of this clonotype: This may come from a read error, since a much larger clone is one base off. The chain joins TRBV7-9 to TRBJ2-7, with D possibly TRBD1 on 5 matching bases. The CDR3 runs 13 residues. CDR1 is SEHNR and CDR2 is FQNEAQ in the germline V gene (reference sequence). The CDR3 loop is CASSQQVSNEQYF. CDR3 in DNA: TGTGCCAGCAGCCAACAGGTCTCCAACGAGCAGTACTTC.

At least ten counts were recorded for this clonotype. This sequence joins TRBV10-3 and TRBJ2-1, with 9 bases that match TRBD1. CDR3 length equals 13 residues. In germline, CDR1 is ENHRY, CDR2 SYGVKD. V shed 10 bases, J shed 7 bases, and the junction held 8 bases outside the gene matches. The CDR3 sequence is CANRDREGNEQFF. Here the CDR3 DNA reads TGTGCCAACCGGGACAGGGAGGGGAATGAGCAGTTCTTC.

The gene calls are TRBV14 and TRBJ1-2; unclear D gene. Trimming took 1 base from V and 1 from J, leaving 16 bases between them. Germline V gene data show CDR1 as SGHDN and CDR2 as FVKESK. The CDR3 sequence is 17 residues long. The CDR3 DNA is TGTGCCAGCAGCCAAGGAGGAGTCCCGGCTAGTAACTATGGCTACACCTTC. This encodes CASSQGGVPASNYGYTF.

This clonotype was detected ten times or more. A read error may account for a junction end that differs from germline. The V gene is TRBV5-1, the J gene TRBJ1-1; possibly TRBD1 for D (6 bases). Germline CDR1 and CDR2: SGHRS and YFSETQ. CDR3 length: 14 residues. The CDR3 sequence: CASRLTGSNTEAFF. In DNA form, the CDR3 reads TGTGCCAGCAGACTAACAGGGTCGAACACTGAAGCTTTCTTT.

The rearrangement joins TRBV19 to TRBJ2-1, with 11 bases lining up with TRBD1. From germline, CDR1 is LNHDA and CDR2 SQIVND (reference sequence). V was clipped by 6 bases and J by 6 bases; unmatched bases: 4. The CDR3 totals 14 residues. This CDR3 reads CASSWGQGVNEQFF. CDR3 in DNA: TGTGCCAGTAGCTGGGGACAGGGGGTCAATGAGCAGTTCTTC.

A few counts support this clonotype. The CDR3 DNA follows: TGCAGCGTTGAAGATTTGCAGGGGGTGTACGGCTATGGCTACACCTTC. This encodes CSVEDLQGVYGYGYTF. The V gene is TRBV29-1, the J gene TRBJ1-2, with 7 bases matching TRBD1. Germline values: CDR1 SQVTM, CDR2 ANQGSEA. This CDR3 has 16 residues. Losses at the gene ends were 0 bases for V and 4 bases for J; bases not matched to a gene: 11.